Below, one T cell receptor beta chain is given with its context. The CDR3 runs to 15 residues. Germline assignment: CDR1 PRHDT and CDR2 FYEKMQ (reference sequence). With V trimmed by 0 bases and J by 10 bases, 9 bases remained unmatched. The data derive from a study of blood T cell repertoires in COVID-19. Study-level background: There were acute and convalescent COVID-19 samples, and they came from the United States, Italy and Spain.

Original analysis: Scientists estimated how many nucleated cells there were by amplifying reference gene primers. Clones were sequenced by immunoSEQ multiplex PCR, and TCRdb holds only the in-frame ones, with some missing. That table gives V, J and clone size, and the DNA gave D and trimming. The profile shows some 200,000 clones, roughly 80% of them singletons. The study assigned cohorts using participant-reported clinical history. The sequencing sample was made of PBMCs or T cells enriched from blood (not recorded which). The chain joins TRBV13 to TRBJ2-1; 7 bases are a match to TRBD2. The clonotype was recovered from a man aged 40-49 years who had recovered from COVID-19. The CDR3 loop reads CASSLGRGRAEEQFF. CDR3 DNA: TGTGCCAGCAGCTTAGGGCGTGGGAGGGCGGAGGAGCAGTTCTTC.